This T cell receptor beta chain appears in the sequencing data of a study of STAT3 mutations in large granular lymphocyte leukemia. Findings and caveats of the study: In about 30% of the 18 patients, new TCR clonotypes emerged after therapy. Variable sampling intervals and differing treatment regimens complicated linking therapy response to TCR clonal burden changes. At least one immunodominant TCR beta clonotype appeared in every T-cell large granular lymphocyte leukemia patient. In several patients, dominant TCR clone burden exceeded STAT3 mutant burden, suggesting STAT3 mutation arose secondarily.

Each sample's TCRbeta library yielded on average about 41,000 productive templates. Sequencing used immunoSEQ multiplex PCR; TCRdb keeps in-frame clones, though not all of them. The sample records 15,000 to 20,000 clones, about 90% being singletons. About this clone itself: Its matching antigen is unknown.

This receptor was identified in a man aged 60-69 years with T-cell large granular lymphocyte leukemia. Some clones in this sample may be carry-over from other donors' samples. The sequenced material came from peripheral blood mononuclear cells.

Written as DNA, the CDR3 is TGTGCCAGCAGCTCGGGACTAGACTACAATGAGCAGTTCTTC. It codes for CASSSGLDYNEQFF. V and J are TRBV27 and TRBJ2-1, with 8 positions matching TRBD2. From germline, CDR1 is MNHEY and CDR2 SMNVEV (reference sequence). The CDR3 extends over 14 amino acids. V was clipped by 6 bases and J by 3 bases; unmatched bases: 4.